This passage covers 25 T cell receptor beta chains from one sample sequenced in a study of shared clonotypes between healthy human individuals. Clones were sequenced by immunoSEQ multiplex PCR, and TCRdb holds only the in-frame ones, with some missing. The table shows some 530,000 clones, with approximately 78% occurring only once. Sequenced input: PBMCs. The receptor source for this set is a woman in her thirties or forties in good health. Some clones in this sample may be carry-over from other donors' samples.

The chain joins TRBV7-2 to TRBJ1-1; D unresolved. The CDR3 runs 14 residues. V was trimmed by 2 bases and J by 8 bases, leaving 15 bases between them. CDR1 and CDR2 (germline): SGHTA, FQGNSA. CDR3 sequence reads: CASSLPGSRREAFF. DNA for the CDR3: TGTGCCAGCAGCTTACCCGGATCCCGCCGGGAAGCTTTCTTT.

This chain connects TRBV5-4 to TRBJ2-3, with 9 bases fitting TRBD2. V lost 3 bases and J lost 6; bases outside the gene matches: 2. Germline V gives CDR1 SGHNT, CDR2 YYREEE (reference sequence). CDR3 length: 13 residues. The CDR3 DNA reads as TGTGCCAGCAGCTGGCGGGGGGGGGATACGCAGTATTTT. Its translation is CASSWRGGDTQYF.

This clone was seen only once. The chain recombines TRBV4-1 with TRBJ2-7; tentatively, D is TRBD1 or TRBD2 (5 bases each). The germline V and J ends were trimmed by 0 bases and 7 bases, with 7 bases remaining between them. Germline V lookup: CDR1 MGHRA, CDR2 YSYEKL. The length of the CDR3 is 12 residues. CDR3 nucleotides: TGCGCCAGCAGCCAAGATTGGGGGGAGCAGTACTTC. It specifies CASSQDWGEQYF.

Concerning this clone: One junction end does not reproduce the germline sequence, and a read error may be involved. The chain links TRBV7-2 to TRBJ2-1; no reliable D call. Looked up from germline, CDR1 is SGHTA and CDR2 is FQGNSA. The CDR3 length is 16 residues. The CDR3: CASSFPALPVYDEQFF. The CDR3 bases are TGTGCCAGCAGCTTCCCGGCCCTCCCGGTCTACGATGAGCAGTTCTTC.

The gene calls are TRBV7-2 and TRBJ2-5; D is undetermined. V gave up 3 bases and J gave up 3 bases, with 14 bases separating them. This CDR3 spans 15 amino acids. CDR1 and CDR2 from the germline V gene are SGHTA and FQGNSA. CDR3 amino acids: CASSFNYGLEETQYF. The CDR3 nucleotides are TGTGCCAGCAGCTTTAACTATGGCCTCGAAGAGACCCAGTACTTC.

The chain combines TRBV2 with TRBJ1-2; D call uncertain. Germline CDR1 is SNHLY and CDR2 is FYNNEI. Trimming shortened V by 3 bases and J by 7 bases, and 12 bases separated the two germline ends. This CDR3 contains 13 residues. The CDR3 is CASSDGYLAGYTF. The CDR3 DNA reads TGTGCCAGCAGTGACGGCTATCTCGCTGGCTACACCTTC.

The chain recombines TRBV30 with TRBJ2-5; no clear D. The J call may be mistaken, given a closer DNA end match to TRBJ2-7. The CDR3 totals 12 residues. Germline values: CDR1 GTSNPN, CDR2 SVGIG (reference sequence). The chain's CDR3 is CAWSLYLYEQYF. The CDR3 bases are TGTGCCTGGAGCCTGTATCTTTACGAGCAGTACTTC.

This clone has just one count. The chain couples TRBV7-8 to TRBJ2-7; TRBD2 is a possible D gene (6 bases). Germline assignment: CDR1 SGHVS and CDR2 FQNEAQ. The CDR3 has 15 amino acids. Trimming pared 6 bases from V and 5 bases from J, leaving 20 bases between. The CDR3 is CASRIRGAGIDEQYF. The CDR3 DNA reads TGTGCCAGCAGAATAAGGGGTGCGGGGATCGACGAGCAGTACTTC.

The chain recombines TRBV30 with TRBJ1-2; 8 bases agree with TRBD1. The CDR3 totals 13 residues. CDR1 is GTSNPN, CDR2 SVGIG, per germline (reference sequence). V lost 5 bases to trimming and J lost 4 bases; unmatched junction nucleotides: 6. DNA of the CDR3: TGTGCCTGGGTACAGGGGGGCGGCTATGGCTACACCTTC. Its translation: CAWVQGGGYGYTF.

V is TRBV9 and J is TRBJ2-1; the match to TRBD2 covers 8 bases. CDR1 SGDLS and CDR2 YYNGEE come from the germline V gene. Germline trimming cut 2 bases from V and 8 bases from J; bases unmatched to any gene: 6. CDR3 length: 14 amino acids. The CDR3 DNA is TGTGCCAGCAGCGTGGGACTAGGTGTTGATGAGCAGTTCTTC. Translated: CASSVGLGVDEQFF.

The chain employs TRBV6-6 and TRBJ1-5; TRBD1 matches at 9 bases. After removal of 8 bases from V and 2 bases from J, the junction contained 7 bases not matched to a gene. This CDR3 spans 15 amino acids. Germline assignment: CDR1 MNHNY and CDR2 SVGAGI (reference sequence). The CDR3 DNA reads as TGTGCCAGCGGGACAGGGAGGCTGGGCAATCAGCCCCAGCATTTT. It is translated as CASGTGRLGNQPQHF.

In this sample, this clone turned up a few times. V is TRBV7-3 and J is TRBJ1-1; D is unresolved. V was clipped by 2 bases and J by 1 base, with 8 bases between them. CDR1 is SGHTA and CDR2 is FQGTGA in the germline V gene. This CDR3 contains 14 residues. CDR3 residues: CASSLQRSNTEAFF. CDR3 nucleotides: TGTGCCAGCAGCTTACAGCGCTCGAACACTGAAGCTTTCTTT.

This sequence joins TRBV5-1 and TRBJ1-4; 9 nucleotides line up with TRBD1. V was clipped by 0 bases and J by 3 bases; unmatched bases: 12. The CDR3 covers 19 residues. Germline V gene data show CDR1 as SGHRS and CDR2 as YFSETQ. The CDR3 loop is CASSLVTGGIVAANEKLFF. The CDR3 nucleotides read TGCGCCAGCAGCTTGGTGACAGGGGGTATCGTCGCCGCTAATGAAAAACTGTTTTTT.

The genes are TRBV30 and TRBJ1-1; TRBD1 matches at 7 bases. V was pared by 0 bases and J by 1 base, with 11 bases of the junction left unmatched. CDR3 length equals 17 residues. Germline CDR1 is GTSNPN and CDR2 is SVGIG (reference sequence). The CDR3 is CAWSVHVLGQTNTEAFF. DNA of the CDR3: TGTGCCTGGAGTGTACACGTATTGGGACAGACGAACACTGAAGCTTTCTTT.

This chain uses TRBV27 with TRBJ2-7; TRBD2 agrees at 12 bases. CDR3 size: 15 residues. Germline V gives CDR1 MNHEY, CDR2 SMNVEV (reference sequence). The V and J ends lost 6 bases and 6 bases, in that order; junction bases with no gene match: 9. CDR3 coding DNA: TGTGCCAGCAGGCCCGGACTAGCGGGAACTTCCGAGCAGTACTTC. Its protein is CASRPGLAGTSEQYF.

The rearrangement links TRBV7-6 to TRBJ1-4, with TRBD1 identical over 7 bases. J lost 6 bases, V lost 2 bases, and 3 bases had no gene match. Germline V gene data show CDR1 as SGHVS and CDR2 as FNYEAQ. This CDR3 contains 14 residues. The CDR3 DNA reads TGTGCCAGCAGCTTATACAGGGGTCATGAAAAACTGTTTTTT. Translation: CASSLYRGHEKLFF.

CDR3 coding DNA: TGTGCCAGCAGCGTAGGAAGGACTAGCGGAACCGGAGGGGAGACCCAGTACTTC. The encoded protein is CASSVGRTSGTGGETQYF. The chain joins TRBV9 to TRBJ2-5; the match to TRBD2 covers 10 bases. With 0 bases clipped from V and 5 bases from J, the junction kept 13 bases outside the gene matches. The length of the CDR3 is 18 residues. Germline lookup yields CDR1 SGDLS and CDR2 YYNGEE. Based on the CDR3 plus reference TRBV9 and TRBJ2-5, the full variable domain is DSGVTQTPKHLITATGQRVTLRCSPRSGDLSVYWYQQSLDQGLQFLIQYYNGEERAKGNILERFSAQQFPDLHSELNLSSLELGDSALYFCASSVGRTSGTGGETQYFGPGTRLLVL.

This chain links TRBV28 with TRBJ2-7; D is unclear. Trimming removed 6 bases from V and 0 bases from J, with 6 bases in between. CDR1 is MDHEN, CDR2 SYDVKM, per germline. The CDR3 has 12 residues. For the CDR3, the DNA is TGTGCCAGCAGCTACAGCTCCTACGAGCAGTACTTC. Encoded protein: CASSYSSYEQYF.

Comments on this clone: At the DNA level, this CDR3 is encoded by other sequences in the same sample as well. The chain is built from TRBV5-1 and TRBJ2-1; 11 bases match TRBD2. The CDR3 has 15 amino acids. Germline loops: CDR1 SGHRS, CDR2 YFSETQ. J was trimmed by 4 bases and V by 4 bases; bases with no gene match: 4. The DNA for the CDR3 is TGCGCCAGCAGCCCAACTAGCGGGGGATACAATGAGCAGTTCTTC. This encodes CASSPTSGGYNEQFF. Full variable domain (remainder filled in from reference TRBV5-1 and TRBJ2-1): KAGVTQTPRYLIKTRGQQVTLSCSPISGHRSVSWYQQTPGQGLQFLFEYFSETQRNKGNFPGRFSGRQFSNSRSEMNVSTLELGDSALYLCASSPTSGGYNEQFFGPGTRLTVL.

The rearrangement links TRBV18 to TRBJ2-1, with TRBD2 matching over 9 bases. CDR1 is KGHSH and CDR2 is LQKENI in the germline V gene. This CDR3 comprises 14 residues. V was clipped by 6 bases and J by 7 bases; unmatched bases: 7. The CDR3 bases are TGTGCCAGCTCGTTGGCGGGAGGGCCGAATGAGCAGTTCTTC. It codes for CASSLAGGPNEQFF.

V is TRBV30 and J is TRBJ1-3; 9 nucleotides line up with TRBD1. Germline CDR1 is GTSNPN and CDR2 is SVGIG (reference sequence). The CDR3 length is 15 residues. After removal of 5 bases from V and 3 bases from J, the junction contained 8 bases not matched to a gene. CDR3 DNA sequence: TGTGCCTGGGGACAGGGGAATCTCATTGGAAACACCATATATTTT. Its protein product is CAWGQGNLIGNTIYF.

The chain carries TRBV4-2 and TRBJ2-3, with 11 nucleotides matching TRBD2. The CDR3 spans 17 residues. Germline V gene lookup returns CDR1 LGHNA and CDR2 YNFKEQ. Trimming at V came to 0 bases and at J to 4 bases, leaving 6 bases not matched to a gene. The CDR3 spells CASSQDQTSGTADTQYF. The CDR3 nucleotides are TGTGCCAGCAGCCAAGACCAGACTAGCGGGACTGCAGATACGCAGTATTTT.

The chain links TRBV6-6 to TRBJ2-2, with 8 positions matching TRBD1. CDR3 length: 15 amino acids. The junction had 6 bases not matched to a gene; V was cut back by 6 bases and J by 3 bases. The germline gives CDR1 MNHNY, CDR2 SVGAGI (reference sequence). CDR3 loop: CASSYGQGDTGELFF. In DNA, the CDR3 is TGTGCCAGCAGCTATGGACAGGGTGACACCGGGGAGCTGTTTTTT.

J is TRBJ2-7 and V is TRBV30; 10 bases map to TRBD1. CDR3 length equals 15 residues. Germline values: CDR1 GTSNPN, CDR2 SVGIG (reference sequence). V trimming: 3 bases; J trimming: 4 bases; junction bases outside the gene matches: 9. The CDR3 bases are TGTGCCTGGAGCGGGACAGGGGCCATTTTTTACGAGCAGTACTTC. Amino acids: CAWSGTGAIFYEQYF.

V usage is TRBV7-9 and J usage is TRBJ2-1, with 7 nucleotides matching TRBD2. V lost 3 bases and J lost 7; bases outside the gene matches: 9. Germline values: CDR1 SEHNR, CDR2 FQNEAQ (reference sequence). The CDR3 length is 15 residues. The CDR3 DNA reads TGTGCCAGCAGCTTTCCTGGCGGGAGAGGGAATGAGCAGTTCTTC. Translated: CASSFPGGRGNEQFF.